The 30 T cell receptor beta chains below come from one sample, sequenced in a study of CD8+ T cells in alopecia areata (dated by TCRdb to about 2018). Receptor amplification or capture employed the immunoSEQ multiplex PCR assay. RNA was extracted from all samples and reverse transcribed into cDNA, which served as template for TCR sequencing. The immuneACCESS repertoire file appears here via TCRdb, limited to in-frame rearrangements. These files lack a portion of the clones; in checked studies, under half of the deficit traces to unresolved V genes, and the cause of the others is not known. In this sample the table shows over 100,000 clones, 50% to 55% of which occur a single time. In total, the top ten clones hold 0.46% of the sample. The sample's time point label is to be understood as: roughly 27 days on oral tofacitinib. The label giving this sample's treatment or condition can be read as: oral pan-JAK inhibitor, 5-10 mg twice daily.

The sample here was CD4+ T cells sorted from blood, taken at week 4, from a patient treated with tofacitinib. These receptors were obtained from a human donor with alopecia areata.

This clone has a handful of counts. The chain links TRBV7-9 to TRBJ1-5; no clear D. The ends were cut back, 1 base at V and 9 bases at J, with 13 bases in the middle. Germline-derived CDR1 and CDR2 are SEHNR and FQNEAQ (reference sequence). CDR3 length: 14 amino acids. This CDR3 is CASSLDATGRPQHF. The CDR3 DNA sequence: TGTGCCAGCAGCTTAGACGCGACGGGTCGGCCCCAGCATTTT.

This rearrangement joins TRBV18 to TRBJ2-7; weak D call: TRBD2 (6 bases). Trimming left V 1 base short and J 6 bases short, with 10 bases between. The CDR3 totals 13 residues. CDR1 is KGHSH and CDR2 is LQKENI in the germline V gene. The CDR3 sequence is CASSPHKEGEQYF. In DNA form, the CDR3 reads TGTGCCAGCTCACCACACAAGGAGGGCGAGCAGTACTTC.

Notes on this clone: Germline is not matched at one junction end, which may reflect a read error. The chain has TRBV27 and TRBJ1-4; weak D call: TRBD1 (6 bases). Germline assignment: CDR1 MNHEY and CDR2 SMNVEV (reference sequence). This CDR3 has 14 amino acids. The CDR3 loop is CASSFGQTTEKLFF. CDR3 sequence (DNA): TGTGCCAGCAGTTTCGGACAGACTACTGAAAAACTGTTTTTT.

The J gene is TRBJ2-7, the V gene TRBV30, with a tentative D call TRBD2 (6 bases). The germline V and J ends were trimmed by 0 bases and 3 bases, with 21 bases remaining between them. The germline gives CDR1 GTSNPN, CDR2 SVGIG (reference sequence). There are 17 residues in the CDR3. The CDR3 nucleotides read TGTGCCTGGAGTGTACCGGTTTGGGGCGGGGTGGTCTACGAGCAGTACTTC. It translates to CAWSVPVWGGVVYEQYF.

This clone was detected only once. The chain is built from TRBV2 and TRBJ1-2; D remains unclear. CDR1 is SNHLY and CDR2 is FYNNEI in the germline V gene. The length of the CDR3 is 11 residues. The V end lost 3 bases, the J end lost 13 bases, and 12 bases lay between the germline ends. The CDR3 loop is CASSESGSGTF. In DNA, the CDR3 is TGTGCCAGCAGTGAGAGTGGGTCAGGCACCTTC.

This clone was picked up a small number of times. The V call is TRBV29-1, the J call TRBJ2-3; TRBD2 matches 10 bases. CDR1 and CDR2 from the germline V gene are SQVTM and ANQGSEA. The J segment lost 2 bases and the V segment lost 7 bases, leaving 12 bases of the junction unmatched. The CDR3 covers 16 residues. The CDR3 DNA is TGCAGCGCCGCTAGCGGGAGAGGTCGATCCACAGATACGCAGTATTTT. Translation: CSAASGRGRSTDTQYF.

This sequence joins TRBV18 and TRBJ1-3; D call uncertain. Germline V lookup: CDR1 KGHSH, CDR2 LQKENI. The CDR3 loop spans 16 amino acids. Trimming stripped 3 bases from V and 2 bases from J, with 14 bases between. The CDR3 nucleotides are TGTGCCAGCTCACCCACCCCAGGCAAGACTGGAAACACCATATATTTT. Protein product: CASSPTPGKTGNTIYF.

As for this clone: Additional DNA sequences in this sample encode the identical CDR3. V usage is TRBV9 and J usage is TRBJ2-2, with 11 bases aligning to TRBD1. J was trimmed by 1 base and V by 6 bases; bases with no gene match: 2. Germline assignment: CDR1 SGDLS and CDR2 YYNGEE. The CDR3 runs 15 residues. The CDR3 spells CASTGTGGNTGELFF. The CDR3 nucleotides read TGTGCCAGCACCGGGACAGGGGGGAACACCGGGGAGCTGTTTTTT.

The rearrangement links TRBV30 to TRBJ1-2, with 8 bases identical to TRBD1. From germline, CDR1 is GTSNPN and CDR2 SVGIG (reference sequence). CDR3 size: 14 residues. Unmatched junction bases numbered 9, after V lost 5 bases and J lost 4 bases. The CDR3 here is CAWDSRGRGYGYTF. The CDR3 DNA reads TGTGCCTGGGACTCCAGGGGGCGCGGCTATGGCTACACCTTC.

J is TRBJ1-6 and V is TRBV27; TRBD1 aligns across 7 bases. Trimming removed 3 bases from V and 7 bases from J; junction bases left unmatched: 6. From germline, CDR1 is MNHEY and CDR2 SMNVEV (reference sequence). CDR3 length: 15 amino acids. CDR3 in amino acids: CASSFSGRGNSPLHF. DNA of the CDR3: TGTGCCAGCAGTTTTTCGGGCAGGGGGAATTCACCCCTCCACTTT.

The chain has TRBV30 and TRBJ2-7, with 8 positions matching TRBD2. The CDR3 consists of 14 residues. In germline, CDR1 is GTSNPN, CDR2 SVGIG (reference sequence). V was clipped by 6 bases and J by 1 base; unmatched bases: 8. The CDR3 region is CACYLGGVSYEQYF. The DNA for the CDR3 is TGTGCCTGTTATCTCGGGGGGGTTTCCTACGAGCAGTACTTC.

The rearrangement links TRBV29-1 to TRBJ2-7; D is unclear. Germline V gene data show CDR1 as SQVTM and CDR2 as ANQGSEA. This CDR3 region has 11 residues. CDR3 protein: CSVRFGYEQYF. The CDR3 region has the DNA TGCAGTGTACGTTTTGGGTACGAGCAGTACTTC.

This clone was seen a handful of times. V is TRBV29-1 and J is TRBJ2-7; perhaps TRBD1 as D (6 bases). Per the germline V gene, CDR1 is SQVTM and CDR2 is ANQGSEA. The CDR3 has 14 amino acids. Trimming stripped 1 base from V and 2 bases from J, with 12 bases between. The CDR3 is CSVEVGATPYEQYF. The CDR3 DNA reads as TGCAGCGTTGAAGTGGGGGCAACACCCTACGAGCAGTACTTC.

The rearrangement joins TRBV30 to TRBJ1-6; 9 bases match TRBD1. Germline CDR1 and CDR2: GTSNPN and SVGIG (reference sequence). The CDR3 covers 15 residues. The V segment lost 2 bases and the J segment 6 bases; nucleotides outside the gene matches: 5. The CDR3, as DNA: TGTGCCTGGAGTCCTCGGACAGGGGTTAATTCACCCCTCCACTTT. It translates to CAWSPRTGVNSPLHF.

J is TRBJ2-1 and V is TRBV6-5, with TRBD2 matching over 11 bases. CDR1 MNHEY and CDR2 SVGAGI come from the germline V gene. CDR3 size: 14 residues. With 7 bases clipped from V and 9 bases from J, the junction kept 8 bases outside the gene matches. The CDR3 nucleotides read TGTGCCAGCACAGGGACTAGCGGCCTTGGTGAGCAGTTCTTC. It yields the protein CASTGTSGLGEQFF.

The CDR3 DNA reads as TGCAGCGTGCTTGGACTAGCGGCCTACGAGCAGTACTTC. Encoded protein: CSVLGLAAYEQYF. V gene TRBV29-1 combines with J gene TRBJ2-7; TRBD2 matches 10 bases. V shed 6 bases and J 2 bases; nucleotides not matched to a gene: 4. Germline loops: CDR1 SQVTM, CDR2 ANQGSEA. The CDR3 has 13 residues.

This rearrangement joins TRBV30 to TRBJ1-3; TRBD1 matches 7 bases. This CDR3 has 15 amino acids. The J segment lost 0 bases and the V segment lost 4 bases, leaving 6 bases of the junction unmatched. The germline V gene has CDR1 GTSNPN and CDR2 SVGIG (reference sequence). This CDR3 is CAWKLGQSSGNTIYF. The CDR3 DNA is TGTGCCTGGAAACTGGGACAGAGCTCTGGAAACACCATATATTTT.

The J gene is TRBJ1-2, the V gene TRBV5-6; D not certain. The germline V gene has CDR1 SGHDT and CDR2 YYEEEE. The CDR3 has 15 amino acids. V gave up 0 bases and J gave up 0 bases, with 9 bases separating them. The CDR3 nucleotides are TGTGCCAGCAGCTTGGTTTCGGGTGCTAACTATGGCTACACCTTC. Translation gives CASSLVSGANYGYTF.

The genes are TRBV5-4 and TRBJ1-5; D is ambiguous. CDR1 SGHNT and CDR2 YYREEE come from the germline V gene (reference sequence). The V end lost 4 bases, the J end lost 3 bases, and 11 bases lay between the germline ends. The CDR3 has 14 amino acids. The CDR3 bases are TGTGCCAGCAGCCTCGATTTAACCAATCAGCCCCAGCATTTT. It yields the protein CASSLDLTNQPQHF. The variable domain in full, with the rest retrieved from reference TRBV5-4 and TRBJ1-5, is ETGVTQSPTHLIKTRGQQVTLRCSSQSGHNTVSWYQQALGQGPQFIFQYYREEENGRGNFPPRFSGLQFPNYSSELNVNALELDDSALYLCASSLDLTNQPQHFGDGTRLSIL.

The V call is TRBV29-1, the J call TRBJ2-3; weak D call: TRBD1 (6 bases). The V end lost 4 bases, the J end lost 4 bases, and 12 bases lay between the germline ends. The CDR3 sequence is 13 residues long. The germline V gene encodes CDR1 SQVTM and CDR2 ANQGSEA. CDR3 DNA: TGCAGCGTTGCAGGGGCGGGCGCAGATACGCAGTATTTT. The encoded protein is CSVAGAGADTQYF.

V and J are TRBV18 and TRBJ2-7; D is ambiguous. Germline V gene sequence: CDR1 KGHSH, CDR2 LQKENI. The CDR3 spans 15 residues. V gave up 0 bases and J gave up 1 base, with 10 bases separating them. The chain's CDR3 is CASSPPGYSSYEQYF. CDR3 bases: TGTGCCAGCTCACCACCGGGCTATTCTTCCTACGAGCAGTACTTC.

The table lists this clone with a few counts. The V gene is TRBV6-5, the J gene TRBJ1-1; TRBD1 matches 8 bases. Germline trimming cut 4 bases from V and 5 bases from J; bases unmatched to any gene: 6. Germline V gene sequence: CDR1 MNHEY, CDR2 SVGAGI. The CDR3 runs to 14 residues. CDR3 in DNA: TGTGCCAGCAGTTCTCGGACAGGGAGTACTGAAGCTTTCTTT. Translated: CASSSRTGSTEAFF.

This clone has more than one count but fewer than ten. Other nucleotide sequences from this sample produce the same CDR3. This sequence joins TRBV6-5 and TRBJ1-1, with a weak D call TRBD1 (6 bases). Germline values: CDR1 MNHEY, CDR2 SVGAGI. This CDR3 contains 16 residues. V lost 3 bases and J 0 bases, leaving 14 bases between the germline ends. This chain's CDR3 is CASSYSGGQMNTEAFF. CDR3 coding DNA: TGTGCCAGCAGTTATTCCGGGGGCCAGATGAACACTGAAGCTTTCTTT.

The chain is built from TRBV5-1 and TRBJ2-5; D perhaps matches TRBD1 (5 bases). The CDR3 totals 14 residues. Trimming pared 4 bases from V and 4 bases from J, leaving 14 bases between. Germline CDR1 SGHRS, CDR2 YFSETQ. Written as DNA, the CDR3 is TGCGCCAGCAGCGCAGACCAGGGAAGAGAGACCCAGTACTTC. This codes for CASSADQGRETQYF.

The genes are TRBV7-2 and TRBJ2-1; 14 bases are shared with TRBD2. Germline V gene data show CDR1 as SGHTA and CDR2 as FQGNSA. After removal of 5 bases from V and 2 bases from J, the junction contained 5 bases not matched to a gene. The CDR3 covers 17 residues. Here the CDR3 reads CASSLRLAGGAYNEQFF. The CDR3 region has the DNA TGTGCCAGCAGCCTGAGACTAGCGGGGGGGGCCTACAATGAGCAGTTCTTC. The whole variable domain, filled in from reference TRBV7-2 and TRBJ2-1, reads GAGVSQSPSNKVTEKGKDVELRCDPISGHTALYWYRQSLGQGLEFLIYFQGNSAPDKSGLPSDRFSAERTGGSVSTLTIQRTQQEDSAVYLCASSLRLAGGAYNEQFFGPGTRLTVL.

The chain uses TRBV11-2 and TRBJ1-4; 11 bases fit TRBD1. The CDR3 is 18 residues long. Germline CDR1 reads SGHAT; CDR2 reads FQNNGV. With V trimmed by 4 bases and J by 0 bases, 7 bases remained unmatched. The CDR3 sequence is CASSSKGGQGATNEKLFF. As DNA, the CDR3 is TGTGCCAGCAGCTCGAAAGGGGGACAGGGGGCAACTAATGAAAAACTGTTTTTT.

CDR3: CASSLVAATNEKLFF. The CDR3 nucleotides are TGCGCCAGCAGCTTGGTCGCAGCAACTAATGAAAAACTGTTTTTT. The rearrangement joins TRBV5-1 to TRBJ1-4; the D is unclear. Trimming removed 0 bases from V and 0 bases from J, with 6 bases in between. Germline lookup yields CDR1 SGHRS and CDR2 YFSETQ. CDR3 length: 15 residues.

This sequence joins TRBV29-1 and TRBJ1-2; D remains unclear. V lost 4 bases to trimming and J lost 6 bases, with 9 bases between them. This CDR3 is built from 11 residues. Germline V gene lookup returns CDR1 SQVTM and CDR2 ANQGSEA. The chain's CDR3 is CSVGWQNGYTF. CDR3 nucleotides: TGCAGCGTTGGCTGGCAGAATGGCTACACCTTC.

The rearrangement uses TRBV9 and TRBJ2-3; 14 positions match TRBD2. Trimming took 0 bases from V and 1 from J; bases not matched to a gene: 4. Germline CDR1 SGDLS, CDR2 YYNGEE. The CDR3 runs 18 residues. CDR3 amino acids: CASSVGLAGGQGTDTQYF. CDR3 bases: TGTGCCAGCAGCGTAGGACTAGCGGGAGGGCAGGGCACAGATACGCAGTATTTT.

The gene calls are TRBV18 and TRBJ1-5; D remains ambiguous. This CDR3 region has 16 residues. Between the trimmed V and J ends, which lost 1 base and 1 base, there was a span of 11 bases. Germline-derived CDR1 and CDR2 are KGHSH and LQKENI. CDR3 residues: CASSPQTSGSNQPQHF. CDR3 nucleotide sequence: TGTGCCAGCTCACCACAGACGAGTGGGAGCAATCAGCCCCAGCATTTT.